A selection of T cell receptor beta chains follows, all from one sample in a study of cytomegalovirus exposure and HLA in healthy donors. Only in-frame clones appear in the TCRdb table, and some are missing; sequencing was by immunoSEQ multiplex PCR. The sample's table shows 100,000 to 150,000 clones. The sequencing input was PBMCs. The source is a woman aged 40 to 50 in good health and CMV-seronegative. Each CDR3 is given with its conserved first and last residue. Fields, in order: D gene, V gene, J gene, CDR3 DNA, CDR3 protein. A D gene is named only where the DNA matches it firmly.

>TRBD2|TRBV4-3|TRBJ2-3
TGCGCCAGCAGCCAAGCACTAGCGGGGGGGACAGATACGCAGTATTTT
CASSQALAGGTDTQYF
>NA|TRBV2|TRBJ2-5
TGTGCCAGCAGTCGACAGCCTCAAGAGACCCAGTACTTC
CASSRQPQETQYF
>NA|TRBV4-2|TRBJ2-7
TGTGCCAGCAGCCAAGTGGACAGCGGGGTACTCTACGAGCAGTACTTC
CASSQVDSGVLYEQYF
>TRBD2|TRBV4-1|TRBJ2-2
TGCGCCAGCAGCCCCTTCGGGACTAGCGGGGGGGCTGGCACCGGGGAGCTGTTTTTT
CASSPFGTSGGAGTGELFF
>NA|TRBV14|TRBJ2-1
TGTGCCAGCAGCCCTTCATGGGCATACAATGAGCAGTTCTTC
CASSPSWAYNEQFF
>NA|TRBV6-5|TRBJ2-3
TGTGCCAGCAGTTACTCAGCCAGCGTGGGCACAGATACGCAGTATTTT
CASSYSASVGTDTQYF
>NA|TRBV4-1|TRBJ2-1
TGCGCCAGCAGCCAAACGGGGGATTACAGTGAGCAGTTCTTC
CASSQTGDYSEQFF
>NA|TRBV7-9|TRBJ1-1
TGTGCCAGCAGCAGTCAGGGTAAGCACACTGAAGCTTTCTTT
CASSSQGKHTEAFF
>NA|TRBV18|TRBJ1-5
TGTGCCAGCTCACCAAGGGGGACTAGCAATCAGCCCCAGCATTTT
CASSPRGTSNQPQHF
>NA|TRBV19|TRBJ1-5
TGTGCCAGTAGTGGGGGGAACTGGGGGATTCAGCCCCAGCATTTT
CASSGGNWGIQPQHF
>NA|TRBV4-3|TRBJ1-1
TGCGCCAGCAGCCAAGATGAGGGGACAAGGCACACTGAAGCTTTCTTT
CASSQDEGTRHTEAFF
>TRBD1|TRBV29-1|TRBJ1-1
TGCAGCGGGCACAGGGGGCACGCTGAAGCTTTCTTT
CSGHRGHAEAFF
>NA|TRBV6-5|TRBJ2-7
TGTGCCAGCGTGAGAGGTGCTCCCTACGAGCAGTACTTC
CASVRGAPYEQYF
>TRBD1|TRBV5-4|TRBJ2-1
TGTGCCAGCAGCTTACCGGGACAGGGGATCAATGAGCAGTTCTTC
CASSLPGQGINEQFF
>TRBD1|TRBV7-2|TRBJ1-1
TGTGCCAGCATCCGGACAGGGGGCATGAACACTGAAGCTTTCTTT
CASIRTGGMNTEAFF
>NA|TRBV11-2|TRBJ1-1
TGTGCCAGCAGCTTAGAGCGAGAGAGTATGAACACTGAAGCTTTCTTT
CASSLERESMNTEAFF
>NA|TRBV7-6|TRBJ1-1
TGTGCCAGCAGCTACAGGGTTAACACTGAAGCTTTCTTT
CASSYRVNTEAFF
>NA|TRBV6-5|TRBJ1-2
TGTGCCAGCAGTGGCCCTTCCCTGGTGTATGGCTACACCTTC
CASSGPSLVYGYTF
>NA|TRBV7-9|TRBJ1-3
TGTGCCAGCAGCTTATCCAGGGTTGGAAACACCATATATTTT
CASSLSRVGNTIYF
>NA|TRBV4-2|TRBJ2-7
TGTGCCAGCAGTGCTGACTATTCCAGTTACGAGCAGTACTTC
CASSADYSSYEQYF
>TRBD1|TRBV7-2|TRBJ1-1
TGTGCCAGCAGCTCCCAGGGGGCCGCCCTGAACACTGAAGCTTTCTTT
CASSSQGAALNTEAFF
>NA|TRBV27|TRBJ1-2
TGTGCCAGCAGTTTAGGGGCCCGTAACTATGGCTACACCTTC
CASSLGARNYGYTF
>TRBD1|TRBV6-5|TRBJ1-5
TGTGCCAGCAGACCAGGACAGGGGAATCAGCCCCAGCATTTT
CASRPGQGNQPQHF
>TRBD1|TRBV9|TRBJ1-6
TGTGCCAGCAGCGCCAGCCCGGGACAGGGGAATTCACCCCTCCACTTT
CASSASPGQGNSPLHF
>TRBD1|TRBV7-3|TRBJ2-5
TGTGCCAGCAGCCCTAGGACAGGGAGAGGGCGGGAGACCCAGTACTTC
CASSPRTGRGRETQYF
>NA|TRBV5-1|TRBJ1-2
TGCGCCAGCAGCGCACAGGGTGACTATGGCTACACCTTC
CASSAQGDYGYTF
>TRBD2|TRBV15|TRBJ2-1
TGTGCCACCAGCAGAGTGGAATGGCTAGCGGGGGGCGGTACCTACAATGAGCAGTTCTTC
CATSRVEWLAGGGTYNEQFF
>TRBD2|TRBV4-1|TRBJ2-3
TGCGCCAGCAGCCCGGGGGTTCGGGAGGGCACAGATACGCAGTATTTT
CASSPGVREGTDTQYF
>TRBD2|TRBV18|TRBJ2-7
TGTGCCAGCTCACCACCAGCGGGGGGGCGGAACGAGCAGTACTTC
CASSPPAGGRNEQYF
>TRBD2|TRBV7-8|TRBJ2-2
TGTGCCAGCAGCGCCCACTCTAGCGGTCCCCCCACCGGGGAGCTGTTTTTT
CASSAHSSGPPTGELFF
>NA|TRBV7-2|TRBJ2-5
TGTGCCAGCAGCTTAAACCAACTGCTCGGAGAGACCCAGTACTTC
CASSLNQLLGETQYF
>NA|TRBV2|TRBJ1-1
TGTGCCAGTAGAACAGGGAGGGGGACTGAAGCTTTCTTT
CASRTGRGTEAFF
>TRBD2|TRBV11-3|TRBJ2-1
TGTGCCAGCAGCTTAGATAGTCGGGTAGCGGGGTACAATGAGCAGTTCTTC
CASSLDSRVAGYNEQFF
>TRBD2|TRBV7-2|TRBJ2-7
TGTGCCAGCAGCTTAGTTGAGCGGGGGCCCCGGAGCTTC
CASSLVERGPRSF
>NA|TRBV25-1|TRBJ2-3
TGTGCCAGCAGTGTTTCGACAGGTTCCCCAGATACGCAGTATTTT
CASSVSTGSPDTQYF
>TRBD1|TRBV2|TRBJ2-5
TGTGCCAGCAATCCTACAGGGGTCACCCCAGAGACCCAGTACTTC
CASNPTGVTPETQYF
>NA|TRBV5-1|TRBJ1-3
TGCGCCAGCAGCTTGGAAGGGACATTGGGAAACACCATATATTTT
CASSLEGTLGNTIYF